This T cell receptor beta chain originates from a study of shared clonotypes between healthy human individuals. Notes on the study in general: Sampling included only blood; tissue repertoires likely differ.

Every donor was a Caucasian adult from Nashville, Tennessee. Source study methods: Without quality scores, immunoSEQ junctional reads could not be filtered like full-length reads. The table came from immunoSEQ multiplex PCR; TCRdb's copy has only in-frame clones and leaves some out. V, J and clone size reflect that table, while D and trimming were determined from the DNA. The top ten hold 0.36% of the sample, which has approximately 1.5 million clones, about 98.5% seen once. In this sample, this clone turned up once. Its target is not known. Sequenced material: naive CD4+ T cells sorted from blood. Subset noted: CD45RA+ positively selected. The sequence was collected from a man in his thirties or forties in good health.

Written as DNA, the CDR3 is TGTGCCAGCAGCTTATCTGACCGGCTCTCTGGAAACACCATATATTTT. Translating it yields CASSLSDRLSGNTIYF. V usage is TRBV7-9 and J usage is TRBJ1-3; D gene ambiguous. Trimming took off 2 bases at V and 0 bases at J, with 11 bases between the two ends. Germline V CDR1 and CDR2: SEHNR, FQNEAQ (reference sequence). The CDR3 has 16 amino acids.